Sequencing of this TCR beta chain was carried out in a study of cytomegalovirus exposure and HLA in healthy donors. The study ran its PCR with 60 Vbeta and 13 Jbeta primers. Assay: immunoSEQ multiplex PCR; the TCRdb copy retains only in-frame clones and omits some. The sample features 200,000 to 250,000 clones, with roughly 0.98% in its top ten. Study-wide points: Across donors, presence/absence analyses took sequencing depth to be roughly uniform.

CDR1 is SGHRS and CDR2 is YFSETQ in the germline V gene. The J segment lost 1 base and the V segment lost 4 bases, leaving 4 bases of the junction unmatched. The CDR3 runs 14 residues. A remark on this clone: Its target is not known.

The sample taken for sequencing was PBMCs. J is TRBJ1-1 and V is TRBV5-1; 7 bases map to TRBD1. The TCR comes from a woman in her twenties or thirties in good health and CMV-seropositive. Written as DNA, the CDR3 is TGCGCCAGCAGCCGACAGGGAGAGAACACTGAAGCTTTCTTT. It translates to CASSRQGENTEAFF.